This entry lists 19 T cell receptor beta chains sequenced from one sample in a study of shared clonotypes between healthy human individuals. The method was immunoSEQ multiplex PCR; TCRdb's version includes in-frame clones alone and lacks a portion of them. Of some 660,000 clones in the sample, around 73% were seen once. The specimen was memory CD4+ T cells sorted from blood. Sample subset: CD45RA-negative fraction. The receptor set was obtained from a woman between 25 and 40 years old in good health.

The rearrangement links TRBV18 to TRBJ1-1; TRBD1 is a possible D gene (6 bases). Germline V gene sequence: CDR1 KGHSH, CDR2 LQKENI. The CDR3 totals 13 residues. V lost 0 bases, J lost 14 bases, and 16 bases lay in between. CDR3 coding DNA: TGTGCCAGCTCACCACCGGAACAGGGATGGTTATTCTTT. This translates into CASSPPEQGWLFF.

J is TRBJ1-2 and V is TRBV11-2; TRBD1 matches at 10 bases. Germline V lookup: CDR1 SGHAT, CDR2 FQNNGV. Trimming took 3 bases from V and 8 from J; bases not matched to a gene: 9. CDR3 size: 15 residues. CDR3 protein: CASSFTDRGRLGYTF. CDR3 DNA sequence: TGTGCCAGCAGCTTCACCGACAGGGGGCGTTTAGGCTACACCTTC.

This clone was seen a few times. Different DNA sequences within this sample yield the same CDR3. This chain joins TRBV20-1 and TRBJ1-2; D is undetermined. V lost 3 bases, J lost 8 bases, and 7 bases lay in between. Germline CDR1 is DFQATT and CDR2 is SNEGSKA (reference sequence). The CDR3 length is 10 residues. The CDR3 DNA sequence: TGCAGTGCTAGTAGCGGCGGCTACACCTTC. It is translated as CSASSGGYTF.

This clone was observed at least ten times. This rearrangement joins TRBV7-2 to TRBJ1-1; D is unclear. Germline CDR1 and CDR2: SGHTA and FQGNSA. Trimming took 4 bases from V and 5 from J, leaving 11 bases between them. CDR3 size: 13 residues. The CDR3 protein is CASSSATWTEAFF. The DNA of the CDR3 is TGTGCCAGCAGCTCGGCTACGTGGACTGAAGCTTTCTTT.

The gene calls are TRBV28 and TRBJ2-4; tentatively, D is TRBD1 or TRBD2 (5 bases each). The V gene's germline CDR1 is MDHEN and CDR2 SYDVKM. V lost 5 bases and J lost 12, with 14 bases in between. The CDR3 totals 12 residues. The DNA of the CDR3 is TGTGCCAGCAGTCCAAGCACGGGGACTCAGTACTTC. Translation gives CASSPSTGTQYF. The variable domain in full, completed from reference TRBV28 and TRBJ2-4, reads DVKVTQSSRYLVKRTGEKVFLECVQDMDHENMFWYRQDPGLGLRLIYFSYDVKMKEKGDIPEGYSVSREKKERFSLILESASTNQTSMYLCASSPSTGTQYFGAGTRLSVL.

This chain uses TRBV28 with TRBJ2-5; 7 positions agree with TRBD2. V shed 3 bases, J shed 4 bases, and the junction held 8 bases outside the gene matches. The V gene's germline CDR1 is MDHEN and CDR2 SYDVKM. The CDR3 spans 15 residues. The CDR3, as DNA: TGTGCCAGCAGTTTCCAGCCGGCGGGAGCAGAGACCCAGTACTTC. Protein sequence: CASSFQPAGAETQYF.

The chain has TRBV27 and TRBJ1-2; 10 bases agree with TRBD1. This CDR3 has 14 residues. Germline CDR1 and CDR2: MNHEY and SMNVEV (reference sequence). V was pared by 7 bases and J by 4 bases, with 6 bases of the junction left unmatched. CDR3 residues: CASTQRQGAYGYTF. The CDR3 DNA is TGTGCCAGCACTCAGAGACAGGGGGCCTATGGCTACACCTTC.

This chain uses TRBV28 with TRBJ1-2; D unresolved. Germline-derived CDR1 and CDR2 are MDHEN and SYDVKM. The CDR3 sequence is 13 residues long. Trimming removed 5 bases from V and 8 bases from J, with 15 bases in between. The CDR3 region is CASSGRSSGGYTF. The CDR3 nucleotides are TGTGCCAGCAGTGGTAGGTCCAGCGGCGGCTACACCTTC.

There are a few counts of this clone. Other DNA sequences within the sample encode an identical CDR3. The rearrangement links TRBV28 to TRBJ1-2, with D hard to call. CDR3 length: 10 residues. The V gene's germline CDR1 is MDHEN and CDR2 SYDVKM. The CDR3 coding sequence is TGTGCTTCTAGGGACTATGGCTACACCTTC. Protein: CASRDYGYTF.

This clone was counted many times. The chain employs TRBV4-2 and TRBJ2-7; D may match TRBD1 or TRBD2 (5 bases each). With 3 bases removed from V and 3 bases from J, the gap between germline ends came to 15 bases. This CDR3 has 15 amino acids. Germline V gene lookup returns CDR1 LGHNA and CDR2 YNFKEQ. For the CDR3, the DNA is TGTGCCAGCAGCCAGGGGGATGGAGTACGCTACGAGCAGTACTTC. Protein sequence: CASSQGDGVRYEQYF.

The DNA for the CDR3 is TGTGCCACCAGCAGAGATCGGTGGACCGGCGAGCAGTTCTTC. Its protein product is CATSRDRWTGEQFF. V and J are TRBV15 and TRBJ2-1; D remains ambiguous. CDR3 length: 14 residues. The germline V gene has CDR1 LNHNV and CDR2 YYDKDF (reference sequence). The ends were cut back, 0 bases at V and 10 bases at J, with 13 bases in the middle.

This clone appeared a few times. The chain links TRBV5-1 to TRBJ2-1; TRBD2 might be the D (5 bases). CDR1 is SGHRS and CDR2 is YFSETQ in the germline V gene. CDR3 size: 19 residues. The V and J ends lost 4 bases and 0 bases respectively, with 23 bases between them. This CDR3 reads CASSATSSILESSYNEQFF. The CDR3 coding sequence is TGCGCCAGCAGCGCCACTAGTTCGATCCTAGAGAGCTCCTACAATGAGCAGTTCTTC. The full variable domain, in which reference TRBV5-1 and TRBJ2-1 provide the parts outside the CDR3, is KAGVTQTPRYLIKTRGQQVTLSCSPISGHRSVSWYQQTPGQGLQFLFEYFSETQRNKGNFPGRFSGRQFSNSRSEMNVSTLELGDSALYLCASSATSSILESSYNEQFFGPGTRLTVL.

This clone was seen more than once but under ten times. The chain joins TRBV4-1 to TRBJ1-4; 10 bases are shared with TRBD1. Germline V lookup: CDR1 MGHRA, CDR2 YSYEKL. With 4 bases clipped from V and 6 bases from J, the junction kept 5 bases outside the gene matches. This CDR3 is 15 amino acids long. As DNA, the CDR3 is TGCGCCAGCAGCCGCCAGACAGGGGGCGATGAAAAACTGTTTTTT. Its protein product is CASSRQTGGDEKLFF.

The chain links TRBV28 to TRBJ2-1, with 7 bases aligning to TRBD2. Germline values: CDR1 MDHEN, CDR2 SYDVKM. Unmatched junction bases numbered 7, after V lost 5 bases and J lost 0 bases. The CDR3 length is 16 residues. The DNA of the CDR3 is TGTGCCAGCAGTGGGCCTCAGCGGGGCTCCTACAATGAGCAGTTCTTC. It codes for CASSGPQRGSYNEQFF. Looking up the rest from reference TRBV28 and TRBJ2-1 gives the full variable domain: DVKVTQSSRYLVKRTGEKVFLECVQDMDHENMFWYRQDPGLGLRLIYFSYDVKMKEKGDIPEGYSVSREKKERFSLILESASTNQTSMYLCASSGPQRGSYNEQFFGPGTRLTVL.

This chain connects TRBV5-5 to TRBJ2-7; D is undetermined. The CDR3 has 13 amino acids. V shed 0 bases and J shed 0 bases, with 4 bases lying between them. Germline CDR1 SGHKS, CDR2 YYEKEE (reference sequence). In DNA form, the CDR3 reads TGTGCCAGCAGCTTGGTTTCCTCCTACGAGCAGTACTTC. Translation gives CASSLVSSYEQYF. Looking up the rest from reference TRBV5-5 and TRBJ2-7 gives the full variable domain: DAGVTQSPTHLIKTRGQQVTLRCSPISGHKSVSWYQQVLGQGPQFIFQYYEKEERGRGNFPDRFSARQFPNYSSELNVNALLLGDSALYLCASSLVSSYEQYFGPGTRLTVT.

The chain combines TRBV5-1 with TRBJ2-1; 10 bases match TRBD1. This CDR3 is 17 amino acids long. V lost 0 bases to trimming and J lost 2 bases; unmatched junction nucleotides: 5. Germline-derived CDR1 and CDR2 are SGHRS and YFSETQ. CDR3 DNA: TGCGCCAGCAGCTTGGCCCCAGGACAGGGGGCCTACAATGAGCAGTTCTTC. It specifies CASSLAPGQGAYNEQFF.

This chain's CDR3 is CASSPPTGGYGYTF. The DNA for the CDR3 is TGTGCCAGCAGTCCCCCCACAGGGGGCTATGGCTACACCTTC. The genes are TRBV28 and TRBJ1-2; 8 nucleotides line up with TRBD1. J lost 4 bases, V lost 5 bases, and 6 bases had no gene match. The CDR3 is 14 residues long. Germline-derived CDR1 and CDR2 are MDHEN and SYDVKM.

The chain is built from TRBV9 and TRBJ1-2; unclear D gene. This CDR3 region has 14 residues. Germline assignment: CDR1 SGDLS and CDR2 YYNGEE. V was trimmed by 5 bases and J by 0 bases, leaving 11 bases between them. The CDR3 nucleotides read TGTGCCAGCAGTGAATTTGGAGCTAACTATGGCTACACCTTC. This translates into CASSEFGANYGYTF.

This chain uses TRBV28 with TRBJ1-2; TRBD1 matches at 7 bases. CDR1 and CDR2 (germline): MDHEN, SYDVKM. Trimming removed 6 bases from V and 5 bases from J; junction bases left unmatched: 9. The CDR3 consists of 14 residues. The CDR3 sequence: CASSRAGTAYGYTF. The CDR3, as DNA: TGTGCCAGCAGCCGAGCCGGGACAGCATATGGCTACACCTTC.